This is a list of T cell receptor beta chains from one sample in a study of T cells in Graves' hyperthyroidism and ophthalmopathy. Using its own MiXCR run on the multiplex PCR reads, TCRdb lists one record per CDR3 protein. This table has more than 300,000 distinct CDR3 sequences, about 13% appearing once. The sample taken for sequencing was blood. The source is a woman aged 18 to 35 with Graves' hyperthyroidism. Each CDR3 is given with its conserved first and last residue. The order of the fields is CDR3 DNA, CDR3 protein, J gene, D gene, V gene, clone size. D genes are given only for firm matches. The listing skips clone size in some rows; elsewhere it reads once, few, many or a size class.

TGCGCCAGCAGCCTAGGGTTTGGGGCGAATGAAAAACTGTTTTTT | CASSLGFGANEKLFF | TRBJ1-4 | - | TRBV4-3 | many
TGTGCCAGCACCCTAGACAGGGAGAACACTGAAGCTTTCTTT | CASTLDRENTEAFF | TRBJ1-1 | TRBD1 | TRBV11-2 | many
TGCAGTGCTAGAGCCGGGACTAGCGCCTACGAGCAGTACTTC | CSARAGTSAYEQYF | TRBJ2-7 | TRBD2 | TRBV20-1 | many
TGTGCCAGCAGCCGGGGGGGGACAGGGCTCAACGAGCAGTACTTC | CASSRGGTGLNEQYF | TRBJ2-7 | - | TRBV27 | many
TGTGCCATCAGCACGGCGGGAGGTGAGCAGTTCTTC | CAISTAGGEQFF | TRBJ2-1 | TRBD2 | TRBV10-3 | many
TGTGCCAGCAGTCGACAGGGGGCGGAGACCCAGTACTTC | CASSRQGAETQYF | TRBJ2-5 | TRBD1 | TRBV3-1 | many
TGCAGCGTTGATGGTGGGCCGAGGAACACTGAAGCTTTCTTT | CSVDGGPRNTEAFF | TRBJ1-1 | - | TRBV29-1 | many
TGTGCCAGCAGCGGATCTCTAGCGGGAGTGACAGATACGCAGTATTTT | CASSGSLAGVTDTQYF | TRBJ2-3 | TRBD2 | TRBV11-1 | many
TGTGCCAGCAGCCGGAACGGGGGCACTGAAGCTTTCTTT | CASSRNGGTEAFF | TRBJ1-1 | - | TRBV6-1 | many
TGTGCCAGCAGCTTGGAACCGCGGGACACAGATACGCAGTATTTT | CASSLEPRDTDTQYF | TRBJ2-3 | - | TRBV5-5 | many
TGTGCTACGGGGCGCGAGCAGTACTTC | CATGREQYF | TRBJ2-7 | - | TRBV6-2/TRBV6-3 | few
TGTGCCAGCAGCCCCCGTCCGCCAGGGAATAATGAAAAACTGTTTTTT | CASSPRPPGNNEKLFF | TRBJ1-4 | - | TRBV7-9 | few
TGCGCCAGCAGCTTTAATAGCGGGGCCGATTACAATGAGCAGTTCTTC | CASSFNSGADYNEQFF | TRBJ2-1 | TRBD2 | TRBV5-1 | many
TGTGCCAGCAGTCAAGACCGAAGCTCTGGAAACACCATATATTTT | CASSQDRSSGNTIYF | TRBJ1-3 | - | TRBV7-9 | few
TGTGCCAGCTGCGAATCCGCGGGGGGCCTCACAGATACGCAGTATTTT | CASCESAGGLTDTQYF | TRBJ2-3 | TRBD2 | TRBV28 | -
TGTGCCAGCAGCCACAGCGGGGCGCCTACTAACTATGGCTACACCTTC | CASSHSGAPTNYGYTF | TRBJ1-2 | - | TRBV5-5 | many
TGTGCCAGCAGCTTACTCGGCAGGGAAGACTATGGCTACACCTTC | CASSLLGREDYGYTF | TRBJ1-2 | - | TRBV7-9 | many
TGTGCCAGCAACCCTACGGGGGGCTATAATTCACCCCTCCACTTT | CASNPTGGYNSPLHF | TRBJ1-6 | - | TRBV9 | many
TGTGCCAGCAGTTTCGAGCGGGAGCTGTTTTTT | CASSFERELFF | TRBJ2-2 | - | TRBV6-1 | many
TGTGCCAGCAGCCAAGGAGCAGGGGGCAATGAGCAGTTCTTC | CASSQGAGGNEQFF | TRBJ2-1 | TRBD1 | TRBV3-1 | many
TGTGCCACCTCAGCTGAGGGTCAGGGAACCCCAGATACGCAGTATTTT | CATSAEGQGTPDTQYF | TRBJ2-3 | - | TRBV6-1 | -
TGTGCCAGCAGCTTTAAAGGGAACCCCCAAGAGACCCAGTACTTC | CASSFKGNPQETQYF | TRBJ2-5 | - | TRBV11-2 | -
TGTGCCAGTAGTATAGTCCCTGGGGACACACGGGAGCAGTTCTTC | CASSIVPGDTREQFF | TRBJ2-1 | - | TRBV19 | -
TGTGCCAGCAGCCCTCACAACGACAGGGACCAGCGCTACACCTTC | CASSPHNDRDQRYTF | TRBJ1-2 | TRBD1 | TRBV7-3 | many
TGTGCCAGCAGTGCAAACAATGAGCAGTTCTTC | CASSANNEQFF | TRBJ2-1 | - | TRBV6-1 | -
TGTGCCAGCAGCCAAGCTTCAGGTTACTCCTACGAGCAGTACTTC | CASSQASGYSYEQYF | TRBJ2-7 | - | TRBV3-1 | many
TGTGCCAGCAGTCGGGGTACTAGCGACTCTGGAAATGAGCAGTTCTTC | CASSRGTSDSGNEQFF | TRBJ2-1 | TRBD2 | TRBV6-1 | -
TGTGCCAGCAGCAGACTAGCGGGACTGGCAGATACGCAGTATTTT | CASSRLAGLADTQYF | TRBJ2-3 | TRBD2 | TRBV5-4 | few
TGTGCCAGCAGCCCGGACTTCTATGGCTACACCTTC | CASSPDFYGYTF | TRBJ1-2 | - | TRBV28 | many
TGTGCCAGCAGTTACTTGACCGGGACAGGGAACGGAGCTTTCTTT | CASSYLTGTGNGAFF | TRBJ1-1 | TRBD1 | TRBV6-2/TRBV6-3 | -
TGCGCCAGCAGCCAAGACGAGAACAGGGGGCCGTCCTACAATGAGCAGTTCTTC | CASSQDENRGPSYNEQFF | TRBJ2-1 | TRBD1 | TRBV4-1 | many
TGTGCCAGCAGTCTCCAGGCAACTAATGAAAAACTGTTTTTT | CASSLQATNEKLFF | TRBJ1-4 | - | TRBV12-3/TRBV12-4 | many
TGCGCCAGCAGCCAGACCGGGAATCAACTCGGCAGGGCAACTAATGAAAAACTGTTTTTT | CASSQTGNQLGRATNEKLFF | TRBJ1-4 | - | TRBV4-3 | -
TGTGCTAGCAGCCCCTCGTCCAGCGGGAGTTTAGGGGAGCTGTTTTTT | CASSPSSSGSLGELFF | TRBJ2-2 | TRBD2 | TRBV7-7 | -
TGTGCCAGCAGATTGACAGGGGGGACGGGAGAGACCCAGTACTTC | CASRLTGGTGETQYF | TRBJ2-5 | TRBD1 | TRBV7-2 | many
TGTGCCAGCAGTGGGGGTAGAAGGGGCTATGGCTACACCTTC | CASSGGRRGYGYTF | TRBJ1-2 | - | TRBV2 | many
TGTGCCAGCTCACGTGACAGTGAATCGTGGCTTGGAAACACCATATATTTT | CASSRDSESWLGNTIYF | TRBJ1-3 | - | TRBV18 | many
TGTGCCAGCGCCATGCCGGGGTCAAGCCATTCGAGGACTGAAGCTTTCTTT | CASAMPGSSHSRTEAFF | TRBJ1-1 | - | TRBV6-1 | many
TGCGCCAGCAGCCAATGGGGGACAGGGAGGGAAAAAACTGAAGCTTTCTTT | CASSQWGTGREKTEAFF | TRBJ1-1 | TRBD1 | TRBV4-1 | many
TGTGCCACCAGCTCCGGGACAGAAAACATTCAGTACTTC | CATSSGTENIQYF | TRBJ2-4 | TRBD1 | TRBV15 | few
TGTGCCAGCAGCCTGGACCTAATGGAGGAGCAGTTCTTC | CASSLDLMEEQFF | TRBJ2-1 | - | TRBV5-6 | -
TGTGCCATCAGTGAGCCGACAGGGTTAGAAAGTAATGGCTACACCTTC | CAISEPTGLESNGYTF | TRBJ1-2 | TRBD1 | TRBV10-3 | -
TGTGCCAGCAGACAGGACTACCAAGAGACCCAGTACTTC | CASRQDYQETQYF | TRBJ2-5 | - | TRBV11-2 | many
TGTGCCAGTAGCCGTCGGGACAGGGGCGTCAACACTGAAGCTTTCTTT | CASSRRDRGVNTEAFF | TRBJ1-1 | TRBD1 | TRBV19 | -
TGTGCCAGCAGGGATATCACAGATACGCAGTATTTT | CASRDITDTQYF | TRBJ2-3 | - | TRBV7-9 | few
TGCAGCGTGGACCAGGGGGCTAACACTGAAGCTTTCTTT | CSVDQGANTEAFF | TRBJ1-1 | TRBD1 | TRBV29-1 | few